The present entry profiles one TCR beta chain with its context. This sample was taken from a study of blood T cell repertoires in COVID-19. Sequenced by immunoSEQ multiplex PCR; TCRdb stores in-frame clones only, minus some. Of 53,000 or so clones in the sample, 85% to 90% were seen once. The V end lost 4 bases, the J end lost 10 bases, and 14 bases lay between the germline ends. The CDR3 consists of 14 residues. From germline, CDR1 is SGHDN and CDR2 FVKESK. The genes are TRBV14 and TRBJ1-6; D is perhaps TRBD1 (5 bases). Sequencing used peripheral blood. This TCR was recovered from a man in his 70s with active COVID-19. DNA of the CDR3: TGTGCCAGCAGCCGGGGCGAGGGGAGGTCACCCCTCCACTTT. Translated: CASSRGEGRSPLHF.